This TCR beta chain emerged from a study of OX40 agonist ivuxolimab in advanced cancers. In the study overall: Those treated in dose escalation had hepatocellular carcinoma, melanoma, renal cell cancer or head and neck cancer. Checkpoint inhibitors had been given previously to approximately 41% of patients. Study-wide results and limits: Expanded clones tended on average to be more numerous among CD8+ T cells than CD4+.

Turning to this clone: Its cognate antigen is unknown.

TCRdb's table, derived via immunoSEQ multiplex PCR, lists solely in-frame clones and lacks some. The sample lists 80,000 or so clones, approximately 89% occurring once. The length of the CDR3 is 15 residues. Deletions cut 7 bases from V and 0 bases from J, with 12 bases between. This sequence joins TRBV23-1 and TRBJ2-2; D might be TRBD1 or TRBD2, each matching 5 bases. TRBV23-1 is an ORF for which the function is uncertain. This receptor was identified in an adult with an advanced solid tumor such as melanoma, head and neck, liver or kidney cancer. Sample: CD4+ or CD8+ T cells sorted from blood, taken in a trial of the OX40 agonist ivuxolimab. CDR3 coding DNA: TGCGCCAGCACCCGGACACTAGCGAACACCGGGGAGCTGTTTTTT. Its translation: CASTRTLANTGELFF.